This T cell receptor beta chain is drawn from a study of cytomegalovirus exposure and HLA in healthy donors (dated 2017 in TCRdb). A note on the overall study: In an earlier analysis of 450 to 750 of the donors, around 290 Gb of sequence data and approximately 100 million unique TCR beta sequences from 150 million to 200 million T cells were reported. The study used immunosequencing to profile the T cell repertoires of hundreds of subjects and linked those repertoires to cytomegalovirus serostatus. A later genetic analysis took genome-wide SNP genotypes for about 65% of the 666 donors and used that subset as a discovery cohort. An early release covering roughly 640 HLA-typed donors comprised 250 to 350 gigabases of sequencing data and 65 million to 100 million unique TCR sequences. About five DR-DQ haplotypes were handled as single units for association and clustering because linkage in the cohort was strong. Both class I and class II loci were covered by HLA typing, at four-digit resolution. A later analysis re-examined previously published TCR beta repertoires from hundreds of donors and added high-resolution HLA genotyping to investigate patterns of TCR occurrence. Rather than drawing on any new phenotypic data, the later analysis identified candidate immune exposures from TCR beta sequences and the way those sequences occurred across donors. High-throughput TCR immunosequencing, statistical association of individual TCRs with disease status, and machine learning were combined to predict cytomegalovirus infection status. The genetic ancestry cluster associated with self-reported Caucasian donors included around 76% of the approximately 400 genotyped donors. The number of typed donors differed by locus: about 620-630 for A, B, C, DRB1 and DQB1; some 500 for DQA1; fewer than 610 for DPA1; and about 450 for DPB1. The aim of the study was to test whether cataloging public T cell receptors could identify signatures of past pathogen exposure. Alongside the repertoire data, information on donor age, sex, ethnicity and CMV serostatus was compiled. To decide whether each TCR beta V gene segment behaved as functional or pseudogenic, an earlier analysis of several hundred of the donors relied on high-throughput TCR beta sequencing. In addition to the first cohort of approximately 670 subjects, a separate validation cohort of 120 different subjects was used. Among about 390 genotyped donors of the cohort, an average of around 240,000 unique TCR beta nucleotide sequences were sequenced per donor, roughly 20% of them non-productive. Every discovery cohort repertoire had been produced on one sequencing platform.

As regards this clone: The antigen this receptor binds is unknown. One junction end disagrees with the germline gene, perhaps due to a read error.

Libraries were prepared through the immunoSEQ multiplex PCR assay. A mixture of 60 forward primers for TCR Vbeta segments and 13 reverse primers for TCR Jbeta segments was used in the multiplex PCR. Amplification of the CDR3 region of rearranged TCR beta genes was performed with a multiplex PCR assay on genomic DNA. Amplified TCR beta libraries were sequenced as 87-base-pair reads on the Illumina HiSeq System. From the authors' description of their analysis: In a later analysis, 80 million or so unique TCR beta chains were counted across the 500 to 850 repertoires, and some 10 million of these chains were shared by at least two donors. To remove PCR and sequencing errors, raw reads were error-corrected and collapsed into unique sequences using a nearest-neighbor algorithm that merged closely related sequences. V, D and J gene segments were assigned by aligning CDR3 sequences to IMGT reference sequences. For a sequence to be retained, a match of at least six nucleotides to both a V gene segment and a J gene segment was required. A rearrangement counted as productive if the CDR3 had no stop codons and remained in frame with V and J, and every other rearrangement counted as non-productive. Following IMGT convention, CDR3 was defined as the stretch from the second conserved V-encoded cysteine up to the conserved J-encoded phenylalanine. In an earlier analysis of 550 to 650 of the donors, sequences lacking an unambiguous match to a single V gene segment were excluded. In an earlier analysis of 450 to 750 of the donors, a V segment was called functional when productive rearrangements were above 56.7%, and segregating when the standard deviation between donors exceeded 5%. A statistical classification framework was built to diagnose cytomegalovirus status from the catalog of TCR beta chain sequences. A later analysis assigned V and J genes by comparing TCR nucleotide sequences with IMGT/GENE-DB human TR gene sequences. A later analysis assigned CDR3 sequences and most-parsimonious VDJ recombination scenarios with the TCRdist pipeline. In a later analysis, each TCR beta chain was defined by its CDR3 amino acid sequence together with its V-gene family, and reads without a unique V-gene family were excluded. As a way to deal with suspected cross-contamination and a sequencing artifact, a later analysis dropped approximately 590 nucleotide sequences that were highly shared and had low generation probability. A later analysis calculated a clonal expansion index for each public chain from normalized within-repertoire ranks of inferred template counts. Generation probabilities in a later analysis came from a VDJ recombination model fitted to out-of-frame rearrangements, and those results were checked against IGoR. A later analysis scored TCR-TCR, TCR-HLA and TCR-CMV co-occurrence with hypergeometric tests, applying a repertoire-size bias correction to TCR pairs. A later analysis estimated false discovery rates by permuting HLA or CMV assignments 20 times. In a later analysis, co-occurring TCRs were grouped using DBSCAN, with TCRdist sequence similarity added in when clustering inside HLA-allele-positive subsets. For co-occurrence clustering, repertoires with fewer than 30,000 or more than 120,000 public chains were excluded, along with roughly 5 repertoires with anomalous nucleotide sharing. TCRdb took over this immuneACCESS table, retaining in-frame rearrangements with V and J assigned. Such tables are incomplete; in checked studies, under half of the missing clones stem from an unresolved V gene, and the remainder is unexplained. The DNA gave D and trimming, while V, J and clone size come from that table. This sample's listing comprises some 62,000 clones. Of the sample, approximately 5.3% is held by the ten largest clones.

The germline V gene (reference sequence) specifies GTSNPN as CDR1 and SVGIG as CDR2. Counted from cysteine to phenylalanine, this CDR3 has 15 amino acids. The CDR3 DNA has 45 bases and is translated from base 1. General conclusions and limits of the study: Correlated functional status among segregating V segments might reflect linkage disequilibrium, but an unknown experimental factor could not be ruled out. Broadly in line with IMGT annotations, most TCR beta V segments showed up in productive rearrangements about 87% or about 30% of the time in an earlier analysis of around 550 of the donors. When HLA alleles, especially DR and DQ, strongly co-occurred, TCR associations were difficult to assign to individual alleles. At a false discovery rate of 0.05, a later analysis linked approximately 18,000 TCR beta sequences to specific HLA alleles. In a later analysis, TCR association rates were found to vary across HLA loci, with the most associated TCRs seen for DRB1 alleles and the fewest for HLA-C alleles. Most CMV-associated TCR beta chains appeared to be HLA-restricted in a later analysis, and the HLA associations seemed to be driven largely by CMV exposure. A further reported finding was that TCR beta sequences accurately predicted the HLA-A and HLA-B alleles for most subjects in the first cohort. Around 16 rarely observed V segments, including chromosome 9 orphons, were excluded from the earlier analysis of about 600 of the donors because counts were too low. In this cohort, only TCR beta chains were sequenced, and detectable features were limited by the absence of alpha or paired-chain data. The classifier was reported to diagnose cytomegalovirus status with high specificity and sensitivity in both the original cohort and the validation cohort. In a later analysis, several top co-occurrence clusters were reported to appear linked to parvovirus B19, influenza, CMV and Epstein-Barr virus. Presence/absence analyses assumed roughly uniform sequencing depth across donors, an assumption that may not hold. According to the authors, the approach could potentially be generalized to other disease states and immunological phenotypes. Across donors, most TCR sequences were observed very rarely, whereas some public TCRs were present in many individuals. In the study, around 150 TCR beta chains were listed as associated with cytomegalovirus. A group of highly shared sequence variants was considered likely to be a technical artifact of the sequencing pipeline. Three of the identified cytomegalovirus-associated TCR beta chains were confirmed in vitro to be specific for cytomegalovirus antigens. In a later analysis, HLA-associated TCR beta chains were found to be more clonally expanded and to have lower generation probabilities than equally common non-associated chains. The only immune exposure information available for the cohort was CMV serostatus. Some IMGT-functional V segments, including TRBV6-2 and TRBV6-3, could not be distinguished by the 87-base-pair reads and were therefore excluded. Because some donors lacked HLA typing at each locus, the association tests relied only on the typed subset. An association between a missense DCLRE1C variant and V-gene and J-gene trimming of TCR beta chains was found in a later genetic analysis and replicated in an independent cohort. Compared with the approximately 600-donor mean, donors in an Asian-associated ancestry cluster had fewer N-insertions in productive TCRs, according to a later genetic analysis.

The cohort consisted of 600 or so healthy bone marrow donors. At the time of sampling, all cohort members were nominally healthy, though unrecorded immune exposures were likely present. The donor was CMV seropositive and belonged to the group of 250 to 350 seropositive cohort members. Each donor provided a peripheral blood sample, and peripheral blood mononuclear cells were used for TCR beta sequencing. The Qiagen DNeasy Blood Extraction Kit was used to extract genomic DNA from the blood cell samples. The chain couples TRBV30 to TRBJ2-3, with TRBD2 matching 14 junction bases. This TCR came from a man aged 30 to 45 in good health and CMV-seropositive. The material sequenced was PBMCs. The CDR3 amino acid sequence is: CAGGGTSGSTDKQYF. The nucleotide sequence reads as follows: TGTGCCGGGGGAGGGACTAGCGGGAGCACAGATAAGCAGTATTTT.